One and the same sample provided the 4 T cell receptor beta chains below, sequenced in a study of shared clonotypes between healthy human individuals. Here immunoSEQ multiplex PCR was the method, and the copy in TCRdb shows in-frame clones only, minus some. The sample yields 490,000 or so clones, 79% seen once. Sequenced sample: PBMCs. Source of these receptors: a woman between 35 and 50 years old in good health. Some clones in this sample may be carry-over from other donors' samples.

The genes are TRBV19 and TRBJ2-7, with 7 bases matching TRBD2. The CDR3 has 14 amino acids. CDR1 is LNHDA, CDR2 SQIVND, per germline (reference sequence). V was pared by 3 bases and J by 2 bases, with 4 bases of the junction left unmatched. The CDR3 loop is CASSIAGVPYEQYF. The CDR3 bases are TGTGCCAGTAGTATCGCGGGAGTCCCCTACGAGCAGTACTTC.

V is TRBV19 and J is TRBJ1-1; no clear D. The V end lost 4 bases, the J end lost 5 bases, and 8 bases lay between the germline ends. The germline CDR1 and CDR2 sequences are LNHDA and SQIVND (reference sequence). The length of the CDR3 is 12 residues. The CDR3 coding sequence is TGTGCCAGTAGTAGAATAAAGACTGAAGCTTTCTTT. Its translation is CASSRIKTEAFF.

The DNA of the CDR3 is TGTGCCAGCAGCCGGACTAGCGGGAGGGTGGGGAATGAGCAGTTCTTC. Protein sequence: CASSRTSGRVGNEQFF. The chain combines TRBV5-4 with TRBJ2-1, with 15 positions matching TRBD2. The germline gives CDR1 SGHNT, CDR2 YYREEE (reference sequence). The CDR3 extends over 16 amino acids. Trimming removed 4 bases from V and 7 bases from J; junction bases left unmatched: 6.

This chain uses TRBV18 with TRBJ1-3, with D tentatively TRBD1 (6 bases). V dropped 5 bases and J dropped 2 bases, with 13 bases sitting between them. From germline, CDR1 is KGHSH and CDR2 LQKENI. The CDR3 covers 15 residues. CDR3 amino acids: CASSGYRDPGNTIYF. The DNA for the CDR3 is TGTGCCAGCTCAGGATACAGGGATCCTGGAAACACCATATATTTT. Looking up the rest from reference TRBV18 and TRBJ1-3 gives the full variable domain: NAGVMQNPRHLVRRRGQEARLRCSPMKGHSHVYWYRQLPEEGLKFMVYLQKENIIDESGMPKERFSAEFPKEGPSILRIQQVVRGDSAAYFCASSGYRDPGNTIYFGEGSWLTVV.